Following are 14 T cell receptor beta chains from one sample sequenced in a study of blood T cells in healthy people across ages. Alongside a J-beta primer mix, a sample-barcoded 5' primer served in a second PCR lasting about 7 to 11 cycles. In TCRdb, the 5' RACE reads were re-called with MiXCR into one record per CDR3 protein. The sample has fewer than 900,000 distinct CDR3 sequences, 45% to 50% seen once; the top ten hold about a third. Sample: blood. These TCRs come from a woman aged 60-70 years in good health.

The chain combines TRBV7-8 with TRBJ1-6; 10 bases align to TRBD1. V lost 3 bases, J lost 3 bases, and 5 bases stayed unmatched. Germline loops: CDR1 SGHVS, CDR2 FQNEAQ. The CDR3 spans 17 residues. CDR3 nucleotide sequence: TGTGCCAGCAGCTTGGCGACAGGGGGCGGCTATAATTCACCCCTCCACTTT. As protein: CASSLATGGGYNSPLHF.

The chain carries TRBV28 and TRBJ2-5; 12 bases align to TRBD1. The DNA end favors TRBJ2-7, so the J call may be wrong. There are 14 residues in the CDR3. Per germline, CDR1 MDHEN and CDR2 SYDVKM. Written as DNA, the CDR3 is TGTGCCAGCAGCCGGGGACAGGGGGCTGTCGAGCAGTACTTC. This codes for CASSRGQGAVEQYF.

This clonotype was seen more than once but under ten times. The chain couples TRBV5-1 to TRBJ2-1; D is unclear. CDR1 is SGHRS and CDR2 is YFSETQ in the germline V gene. Trimming left V 4 bases short and J 6 bases short, with 14 bases between. This CDR3 is 14 amino acids long. The chain's CDR3 is CASSKSDTRNEQFF. The CDR3 nucleotides read TGCGCCAGCAGCAAATCCGACACGCGCAATGAGCAGTTCTTC.

This sequence joins TRBV5-1 and TRBJ2-1; D is undetermined. The CDR3 covers 16 residues. V lost 7 bases and J 4 bases, leaving 21 bases between the germline ends. CDR1 SGHRS and CDR2 YFSETQ come from the germline V gene. The CDR3 reads CASQLNSGFLYNEQFF. CDR3 nucleotides: TGCGCCAGCCAGCTTAATTCAGGTTTTTTATACAATGAGCAGTTCTTC.

This clonotype was found a few times. The V gene is TRBV9, the J gene TRBJ2-3; TRBD1 matches at 7 bases. The germline V gene has CDR1 SGDLS and CDR2 YYNGEE. This CDR3 contains 13 residues. The V segment lost 4 bases and the J segment 5 bases; nucleotides outside the gene matches: 4. For the CDR3, the DNA is TGTGCCAGCAGCAGGGGGCCTGAAGATACGCAGTATTTT. It specifies CASSRGPEDTQYF. Complete variable domain (other parts from reference TRBV9 and TRBJ2-3): DSGVTQTPKHLITATGQRVTLRCSPRSGDLSVYWYQQSLDQGLQFLIQYYNGEERAKGNILERFSAQQFPDLHSELNLSSLELGDSALYFCASSRGPEDTQYFGPGTRLTVL.

V gene TRBV10-3 combines with J gene TRBJ2-5; 8 nucleotides agree with TRBD2. The junction had 6 bases not matched to a gene; V was cut back by 8 bases and J by 1 base. Germline V gene data show CDR1 as ENHRY and CDR2 as SYGVKD. The CDR3 totals 14 residues. This CDR3 is CAIRLAGAQETQYF. CDR3 coding DNA: TGTGCCATCCGCCTAGCGGGTGCCCAAGAGACCCAGTACTTC.

This clonotype was observed once. V usage is TRBV10-3 and J usage is TRBJ2-2, with 11 bases that match TRBD1. The V segment lost 2 bases and the J segment 7 bases; nucleotides outside the gene matches: 3. Germline loops: CDR1 ENHRY, CDR2 SYGVKD. The CDR3 contains 15 residues. The CDR3 sequence is CAISETGTGGGELFF. In DNA, the CDR3 is TGTGCCATCAGTGAGACCGGGACAGGGGGCGGGGAGCTGTTTTTT.

The genes are TRBV20-1 and TRBJ2-7; 8 bases are a match to TRBD1. The germline gives CDR1 DFQATT, CDR2 SNEGSKA (reference sequence). The CDR3 extends over 13 amino acids. After removal of 3 bases from V and 2 bases from J, the junction contained 3 bases not matched to a gene. Here the CDR3 DNA reads TGCAGTGCTAGGGACAGGGTGGCCTACGAGCAGTACTTC. It translates to CSARDRVAYEQYF.

CDR3 sequence (DNA): TGCAGCGTCGGACGAGGTCGGGGCTACACCTTC. Translated, it gives CSVGRGRGYTF. The chain is built from TRBV29-1 and TRBJ1-2; D remains unclear. The CDR3 spans 11 residues. Trimming left V 6 bases short and J 8 bases short, with 13 bases between. Looked up from germline, CDR1 is SQVTM and CDR2 is ANQGSEA.

The chain combines TRBV7-8 with TRBJ2-7, with a weak D call TRBD1 (5 bases). Germline V gives CDR1 SGHVS, CDR2 FQNEAQ. The CDR3 length is 14 residues. Trimming stripped 2 bases from V and 6 bases from J, with 14 bases between. The CDR3: CASSLRGRASEQYF. CDR3 sequence (DNA): TGTGCCAGCAGCTTAAGGGGCAGGGCCTCCGAGCAGTACTTC.

This clonotype was seen a handful of times. This chain uses TRBV28 with TRBJ2-7, with D possibly being TRBD2 (8 bases). V was clipped by 7 bases and J by 0 bases, with 13 bases between them. Per the germline V gene, CDR1 is MDHEN and CDR2 is SYDVKM. CDR3 length: 14 residues. CDR3 sequence reads: CASKRGTASYEQYF. In DNA, the CDR3 is TGTGCCAGCAAGCGGGGGACAGCCTCCTACGAGCAGTACTTC.

A few counts support this clonotype. The rearrangement links TRBV27 to TRBJ1-6; no clear D. The ends were cut back, 5 bases at V and 10 bases at J, with 15 bases in the middle. The V gene's germline CDR1 is MNHEY and CDR2 SMNVEV (reference sequence). This CDR3 is built from 14 residues. CDR3 nucleotides: TGTGCCAGCAGTCCTCTCCTACCGGGATCACCCCTCCACTTT. Its translation: CASSPLLPGSPLHF.

This chain connects TRBV12-3 or TRBV12-4 to TRBJ1-6; TRBD1 matches at 9 bases. There are 14 residues in the CDR3. The V segment lost 4 bases and the J segment 7 bases; nucleotides outside the gene matches: 2. The CDR3: CASSSDRGNSPLHF. The CDR3 bases are TGTGCCAGCAGTTCCGACAGGGGGAATTCACCCCTCCACTTT.

This sequence joins TRBV25-1 and TRBJ1-2; D gene ambiguous. The CDR3 runs to 11 residues. Germline-derived CDR1 and CDR2 are MGHDK and SYGVNS. The CDR3 DNA follows: TGTGTCACCAACGAAAATTATGGCTACACCTTC. Amino acid sequence: CVTNENYGYTF.